A single sample gave rise to the 22 T cell receptor beta chains below, sequenced in a study of T cells after yellow fever vaccination. One entry per CDR3 protein, called by TCRdb with MiXCR from the 5' RACE reads. The table records approximately 85,000 distinct CDR3 sequences, 10% to 15% of them present only once. Sequenced here: CD8+ T cells not binding an NS4B(214-222) dextramer, sorted from PBMCs, sampled roughly 23 days after the first yellow fever vaccination. Every receptor here comes from a man between 18 and 35 years old who received the YFV17D yellow fever vaccine.

The chain uses TRBV7-6 and TRBJ2-5, with TRBD2 identical over 8 bases. Germline CDR1 reads SGHVS; CDR2 reads FNYEAQ. The CDR3 extends over 16 amino acids. V shed 4 bases, J shed 2 bases, and the junction held 9 bases outside the gene matches. The chain's CDR3 is CASSSTRGGSQETQYF. CDR3 bases: TGTGCCAGCAGCTCGACCCGGGGGGGGTCGCAAGAGACCCAGTACTTC.

This clonotype was observed a handful of times. The chain employs TRBV9 and TRBJ2-7; 7 nucleotides agree with TRBD1. V shed 3 bases, J shed 4 bases, and the junction held 4 bases outside the gene matches. CDR3 length equals 13 residues. Germline V lookup: CDR1 SGDLS, CDR2 YYNGEE. This chain's CDR3 is CASSGPGQYEQYF. CDR3 DNA sequence: TGTGCCAGCAGCGGCCCGGGACAGTACGAGCAGTACTTC. The whole variable domain, filled in from reference TRBV9 and TRBJ2-7, reads DSGVTQTPKHLITATGQRVTLRCSPRSGDLSVYWYQQSLDQGLQFLIQYYNGEERAKGNILERFSAQQFPDLHSELNLSSLELGDSALYFCASSGPGQYEQYFGPGTRLTVT.

The gene calls are TRBV6-5 and TRBJ1-2; TRBD1 agrees at 10 bases. CDR3 size: 14 residues. V lost 1 base to trimming and J lost 6 bases; unmatched junction nucleotides: 2. Per the germline V gene, CDR1 is MNHEY and CDR2 is SVGAGI. The CDR3 coding sequence is TGTGCCAGCAGTTACTACGGGACAGGGGATGGCTACACCTTC. Amino acid sequence: CASSYYGTGDGYTF.

This clonotype was detected only a few times. The genes are TRBV7-9 and TRBJ2-7, with 11 bases lining up with TRBD1. Germline V lookup: CDR1 SEHNR, CDR2 FQNEAQ (reference sequence). The CDR3 loop spans 14 amino acids. After removal of 5 bases from V and 6 bases from J, the junction contained 6 bases not matched to a gene. The CDR3 nucleotides read TGTGCCAGCAGCCCTTGGACAGGGGGCGGCGAGCAGTACTTC. The encoded protein is CASSPWTGGGEQYF.

This clonotype appeared a few times. J is TRBJ1-6 and V is TRBV4-2; D not resolved. With 0 bases removed from V and 9 bases from J, the gap between germline ends came to 18 bases. CDR3 length: 17 amino acids. Germline CDR1 is LGHNA and CDR2 is YNFKEQ. The CDR3, as DNA: TGTGCCAGCAGCCAAGAAGGGATGGACGTTGAGGGTTCACCCCTCCACTTT. Residues: CASSQEGMDVEGSPLHF.

V and J are TRBV19 and TRBJ2-7; D possibly corresponds to TRBD1 (5 bases). Trimming stripped 5 bases from V and 7 bases from J, with 21 bases between. This CDR3 is built from 15 residues. Germline CDR1 LNHDA, CDR2 SQIVND (reference sequence). The CDR3 protein is CASSDAVGRPKEQYF. The DNA of the CDR3 is TGTGCCAGTAGTGACGCGGTGGGGCGGCCGAAGGAGCAGTACTTC. Full variable domain (outside the CDR3, taken from reference TRBV19 and TRBJ2-7): DGGITQSPKYLFRKEGQNVTLSCEQNLNHDAMYWYRQDPGQGLRLIYYSQIVNDFQKGDIAEGYSVSREKKESFPLTVTSAQKNPTAFYLCASSDAVGRPKEQYFGPGTRLTVT.

The V call is TRBV30, the J call TRBJ2-1, with 12 bases fitting TRBD2. This CDR3 contains 17 residues. V dropped 5 bases and J dropped 0; count of bases not matched to a gene: 8. The germline CDR1 and CDR2 sequences are GTSNPN and SVGIG (reference sequence). This CDR3 reads CAWAGLAGGLSYNEQFF. CDR3 sequence (DNA): TGTGCCTGGGCGGGCCTAGCGGGGGGGCTCTCCTACAATGAGCAGTTCTTC.

J is TRBJ2-2 and V is TRBV5-6; 8 bases line up with TRBD1. CDR1 is SGHDT and CDR2 is YYEEEE in the germline V gene. The CDR3 runs to 14 residues. J gave up 6 bases and V 3 bases, and 4 bases lay outside the gene matches. The CDR3 nucleotides are TGTGCCAGCAGCTCCAGGGGGCTCCCCGGGGAGCTGTTTTTT. This codes for CASSSRGLPGELFF.

This sequence joins TRBV5-5 and TRBJ2-5; 7 nucleotides align to TRBD1. The CDR3 length is 15 residues. V was pared by 6 bases and J by 5 bases, with 13 bases of the junction left unmatched. The germline V gene has CDR1 SGHKS and CDR2 YYEKEE (reference sequence). DNA of the CDR3: TGTGCCAGCACCTTAGGGTCCAGGGGGTCGGAGACCCAGTACTTC. Protein sequence: CASTLGSRGSETQYF.

This clonotype occurred a few times. The rearrangement uses TRBV28 and TRBJ2-3, with a tentative D call TRBD1 (6 bases). This CDR3 comprises 14 residues. The germline gives CDR1 MDHEN, CDR2 SYDVKM. Trimming cost V 7 bases and J 0 bases, with 11 bases left between them. The CDR3 sequence: CASTEQGSTDTQYF. In DNA form, the CDR3 reads TGTGCCAGCACGGAACAGGGTAGCACAGATACGCAGTATTTT.

This clonotype was observed many times. The V gene is TRBV5-1, the J gene TRBJ2-2, with a possible D match to TRBD2 (6 bases). The V and J ends lost 1 base and 2 bases respectively, with 24 bases between them. This CDR3 spans 20 amino acids. Germline lookup yields CDR1 SGHRS and CDR2 YFSETQ. In nucleotides, the CDR3 is TGCGCCAGCAGCTTGTATCAGCGGGCGGAACCGAACCTAAACACCGGGGAGCTGTTTTTT. Translated, it gives CASSLYQRAEPNLNTGELFF.

In its sample, this clonotype was seen a few times. The gene calls are TRBV7-8 and TRBJ2-1; 10 bases line up with TRBD2. This CDR3 spans 15 amino acids. Germline trimming cut 5 bases from V and 7 bases from J; bases unmatched to any gene: 8. CDR1 is SGHVS, CDR2 FQNEAQ, per germline. DNA of the CDR3: TGTGCCAGCAGCCCCCTCGAGCGGGGGGGGAATGAGCAGTTCTTC. Amino acid sequence: CASSPLERGGNEQFF.

This clonotype has a handful of counts. The V gene is TRBV6-4, the J gene TRBJ2-3, with 8 nucleotides matching TRBD1. V was clipped by 4 bases and J by 3 bases; unmatched bases: 6. Germline V gene lookup returns CDR1 MRHNA and CDR2 SNTAGT. This CDR3 has 15 residues. The CDR3 nucleotides are TGTGCCAGCAGTGCTGACAGGGGATTAACAGATACGCAGTATTTT. Its translation is CASSADRGLTDTQYF.

This clonotype was counted a few times. CDR3 sequence: CASTGNTGELFF. As DNA, the CDR3 is TGTGCCAGCACAGGGAACACCGGGGAGCTGTTTTTT. J is TRBJ2-2 and V is TRBV28; D remains unclear. Germline V CDR1 and CDR2: MDHEN, SYDVKM. Trimming shortened V by 7 bases and J by 1 base, and 4 bases separated the two germline ends. The CDR3 runs 12 residues.

The chain is built from TRBV7-6 and TRBJ2-1, with 7 bases fitting TRBD2. This CDR3 spans 15 amino acids. CDR1 and CDR2 from the germline V gene are SGHVS and FNYEAQ. V was clipped by 1 base and J by 5 bases; unmatched bases: 5. CDR3 loop: CASSLVGGGNNEQFF. In DNA form, the CDR3 reads TGTGCCAGCAGCTTAGTGGGCGGGGGAAACAATGAGCAGTTCTTC.

The chain recombines TRBV29-1 with TRBJ2-1; D ambiguous. The CDR3 sequence is 12 residues long. Between the trimmed V and J ends, which lost 7 bases and 7 bases, there was a span of 14 bases. From germline, CDR1 is SQVTM and CDR2 ANQGSEA. DNA of the CDR3: TGCAGCGGGCGTAGCACAGAAAATGAGCAGTTCTTC. Residues: CSGRSTENEQFF.

The rearrangement links TRBV5-1 to TRBJ1-1, with D unclear. With 5 bases removed from V and 4 bases from J, the gap between germline ends came to 15 bases. CDR1 is SGHRS, CDR2 YFSETQ, per germline. This CDR3 contains 14 residues. CDR3 coding DNA: TGCGCCAGCAGAATGCTAGGGTACACCACTGAAGCTTTCTTT. It translates to CASRMLGYTTEAFF.

This chain connects TRBV5-6 to TRBJ2-7; D is unresolved. The germline V gene has CDR1 SGHDT and CDR2 YYEEEE. The germline V and J ends were trimmed by 6 bases and 3 bases, with 7 bases remaining between them. The length of the CDR3 is 11 residues. The CDR3 bases are TGTGCCAGCACCCTCGGCTACGAGCAGTACTTC. As protein: CASTLGYEQYF.

The V call is TRBV6-2 or TRBV6-3, the J call TRBJ1-2; the D is unclear. The germline CDR1 and CDR2 sequences are MNHEY and SVGEGT. The CDR3 has 13 residues. Trimming shortened V by 2 bases and J by 8 bases, and 12 bases separated the two germline ends. CDR3: CASSYGPTDGYTF. The CDR3 DNA reads as TGTGCCAGCAGTTACGGACCAACGGACGGCTACACCTTC.

This clonotype was recorded a few times. The rearrangement joins TRBV27 to TRBJ2-6; D gene ambiguous. V was cut by 2 bases and J by 0 bases, with 8 bases left in between. Germline CDR1 is MNHEY and CDR2 is SMNVEV (reference sequence). This CDR3 is 16 amino acids long. This chain's CDR3 is CASSLRRTSGANVLTF. The CDR3, as DNA: TGTGCCAGCAGTTTACGACGTACCTCTGGGGCCAACGTCCTGACTTTC. Looking up the rest from reference TRBV27 and TRBJ2-6 gives the full variable domain: EAQVTQNPRYLITVTGKKLTVTCSQNMNHEYMSWYRQDPGLGLRQIYYSMNVEVTDKGDVPEGYKVSRKEKRNFPLILESPSPNQTSLYFCASSLRRTSGANVLTFGAGSRLTVL.

This clonotype was picked up a small number of times. This rearrangement joins TRBV12-3 or TRBV12-4 to TRBJ2-3, with 7 bases fitting TRBD2. The CDR3 has 16 residues. The junction had 10 bases not matched to a gene; V was cut back by 7 bases and J by 0 bases. CDR3 sequence (DNA): TGTGCCAGCATCCTCACAGCGGGAATGAGCACAGATACGCAGTATTTT. Amino acids: CASILTAGMSTDTQYF.

This clonotype was detected ten times or more. This chain connects TRBV6-1 to TRBJ2-5; D is uncertain. V was clipped by 6 bases and J by 2 bases, with 10 bases between them. The CDR3 is made up of 13 amino acids. Germline CDR1 and CDR2: MNHNS and SASEGT. The CDR3 reads CASSLGYQETQYF. The CDR3 region has the DNA TGTGCCAGCAGCCTCGGTTATCAAGAGACCCAGTACTTC.